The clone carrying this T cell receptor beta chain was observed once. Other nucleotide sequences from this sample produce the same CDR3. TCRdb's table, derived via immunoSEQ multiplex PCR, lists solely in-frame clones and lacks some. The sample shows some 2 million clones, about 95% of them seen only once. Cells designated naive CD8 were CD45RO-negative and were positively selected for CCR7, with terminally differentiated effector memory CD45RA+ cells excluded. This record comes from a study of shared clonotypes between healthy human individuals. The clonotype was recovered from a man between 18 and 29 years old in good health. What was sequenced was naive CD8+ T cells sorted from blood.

DNA for the CDR3: TGTGCCAGCAGCGTAGCTGGGCTGAACACTGAAGCTTTCTTT. Protein sequence: CASSVAGLNTEAFF. This sequence joins TRBV9 and TRBJ1-1, with D uncertain. Germline V gene sequence: CDR1 SGDLS, CDR2 YYNGEE. The CDR3 sequence is 14 residues long. V gave up 0 bases and J gave up 0 bases, with 6 bases separating them.